The 7 T cell receptor beta chains listed next were all sequenced from one sample in a study of blood T cells in healthy people across ages. It was with a sample-barcoded 5' primer and a J-beta primer mix that a second PCR of roughly 6 to 11 cycles was run. Each CDR3 protein gets one entry after TCRdb re-called the 5' RACE reads with MiXCR. The table records around 1,900,000 distinct CDR3 sequences, about two fifths of them present only once. Sample: blood. These receptors originate from a human donor in good health.

To note about this clonotype: The junction shows a germline mismatch at one end, possibly a read error. The genes are TRBV27 and TRBJ2-5; a weak D match, TRBD1 (5 bases). The DNA end is more similar to TRBJ2-7, so the J call may be wrong. There are 12 residues in the CDR3. Germline-derived CDR1 and CDR2 are MNHEY and SMNVEV (reference sequence). The CDR3 loop reads CAGRAGPLEQYF. The CDR3 coding sequence is TGTGCCGGCAGGGCAGGCCCACTCGAGCAGTACTTC.

This clonotype appeared a few times. This chain uses TRBV7-2 with TRBJ2-7; tentatively, D is TRBD1 (6 bases). The V gene lost 2 bases and the J gene lost 0 bases, with 14 bases spanning the gap. CDR3 length equals 16 residues. Germline CDR1 SGHTA, CDR2 FQGNSA. CDR3 amino acids: CASSLRGQTSSYEQYF. The CDR3 DNA reads as TGTGCCAGCAGCTTAAGAGGACAGACGAGCTCCTACGAGCAGTACTTC.

This clonotype showed up just a few times. The rearrangement links TRBV6-1 to TRBJ2-7; D is possibly TRBD2 (5 bases). Trimming took off 6 bases at V and 2 bases at J, with 17 bases between the two ends. CDR1 and CDR2 (germline): MNHNS, SASEGT. The CDR3 sequence is 15 residues long. The chain's CDR3 is CASREASTNAYEQYF. The CDR3 DNA reads TGTGCCAGCAGGGAGGCTTCTACTAACGCCTACGAGCAGTACTTC.

This clonotype was seen once. The gene calls are TRBV12-3 or TRBV12-4 and TRBJ2-1; 7 positions agree with TRBD1. The V gene end was trimmed by 3 bases and the J gene end by 5 bases; junction bases not matched to a gene: 7. This CDR3 comprises 15 residues. CDR3 nucleotide sequence: TGTGCCAGCAGTTTCGAAGGACAGGCCAACAATGAGCAGTTCTTC. As protein: CASSFEGQANNEQFF.

The rearrangement uses TRBV20-1 and TRBJ2-5; weak D call: TRBD2 (5 bases). This CDR3 contains 12 residues. Germline V gene lookup returns CDR1 DFQATT and CDR2 SNEGSKA (reference sequence). Trimming pared 6 bases from V and 0 bases from J, leaving 8 bases between. DNA for the CDR3: TGCAGTGCCCCGGGGAACCAAGAGACCCAGTACTTC. Translating gives CSAPGNQETQYF.

About this clonotype itself: Its ends do not fully match the called genes, so a read error is possible. This chain joins TRBV10-3 and TRBJ2-5; D is unresolved. CDR1 ENHRY and CDR2 SYGVKD come from the germline V gene. The CDR3 is 13 residues long. CDR3 sequence (DNA): TGCGCCATCAGTGCCAACCCCTCGGAGACCCAGTACTTC. It codes for CAISANPSETQYF.

This rearrangement joins TRBV28 to TRBJ1-2, with D possibly being TRBD1 (5 bases). Germline CDR1 and CDR2: MDHEN and SYDVKM. The CDR3 totals 15 residues. Trimming took off 5 bases at V and 4 bases at J, with 17 bases between the two ends. CDR3 protein: CASSPTGGRFYGYTF. CDR3 nucleotide sequence: TGTGCCAGCAGTCCAACCGGGGGACGGTTCTATGGCTACACCTTC.